This T cell receptor (beta chain) appears in the sequencing data of a study of cytomegalovirus exposure and HLA in healthy donors. Study-wide results and limits: In a later analysis, V- and J-gene trimming of beta chains associated with a DCLRE1C missense variant, replicated independently. There were 150 to 200 TCR beta chains listed as cytomegalovirus-associated.

The V gene's germline CDR1 is SQVTM and CDR2 ANQGSEA. There are 13 residues in the CDR3. J lost 3 bases, V lost 4 bases, and 2 bases had no gene match. Points on this clone: Antigen specificity is unknown.

Vbeta (60) and Jbeta (13) primers were used in the PCR. Here immunoSEQ multiplex PCR was the method, and the copy in TCRdb shows in-frame clones only, minus some. The top ten hold under 5.5% of the sample, which has 160,000 or so clones, 60% to 80% seen once. This sequence was found in a man in his late teens or twenties in good health and CMV-seropositive. The chain has TRBV29-1 and TRBJ1-5, with 8 positions matching TRBD1. The sequencing input was PBMCs. The CDR3 is CSVGQGPNQPQHF. Here the CDR3 DNA reads TGCAGCGTTGGACAGGGGCCCAATCAGCCCCAGCATTTT. The variable domain in full, with the rest retrieved from reference TRBV29-1 and TRBJ1-5, is SAVISQKPSRDICQRGTSLTIQCQVDSQVTMMFWYRQQPGQSLTLIATANQGSEATYESGFVIDKFPISRPNLTFSTLTVSNMSPEDSSIYLCSVGQGPNQPQHFGDGTRLSIL.